A single sample is the source of the 9 T cell receptor beta chains below, sequenced in a study of blood T cell repertoires in COVID-19. The table came from immunoSEQ multiplex PCR; TCRdb's copy has only in-frame clones and leaves some out. The data show 250,000 to 350,000 clones, more than 70% seen once. Sequenced material: PBMCs or T cells enriched from blood (not recorded which). The receptors here all came from a woman aged 55-69 years in a cohort exposed to, infected with or recovered from COVID-19 (not recorded which).

The chain employs TRBV19 and TRBJ1-1; 7 bases map to TRBD1. Trimming at V came to 5 bases and at J to 4 bases, leaving 4 bases not matched to a gene. The CDR3 is 13 amino acids. Germline-derived CDR1 and CDR2 are LNHDA and SQIVND (reference sequence). The CDR3 DNA sequence: TGTGCCAGTAGTCAAGGGGGCGGCACTGAAGCTTTCTTT. This sequence encodes CASSQGGGTEAFF.

The V call is TRBV4-3, the J call TRBJ1-2; 7 bases map to TRBD1. Trimming took 1 base from V and 3 from J; bases not matched to a gene: 8. Germline values: CDR1 LGHNA, CDR2 YSLEER. The CDR3 extends over 16 amino acids. The CDR3 DNA reads as TGCGCCAGCAGCCAAGGCTTCGGACAGGCGGACTATGGCTACACCTTC. Translated, it gives CASSQGFGQADYGYTF.

The V call is TRBV27, the J call TRBJ1-2, with 9 bases aligning to TRBD1. The CDR3 spans 15 residues. CDR1 is MNHEY and CDR2 is SMNVEV in the germline V gene (reference sequence). The V gene end was trimmed by 7 bases and the J gene end by 3 bases; junction bases not matched to a gene: 9. The CDR3 reads CASIGYRGQDYGYTF. The CDR3 nucleotides are TGTGCCAGCATCGGGTACAGGGGGCAGGACTATGGCTACACCTTC.

The chain combines TRBV5-6 with TRBJ2-1; 7 bases line up with TRBD2. Germline trimming cut 1 base from V and 7 bases from J; bases unmatched to any gene: 8. The CDR3 totals 15 residues. Germline CDR1 reads SGHDT; CDR2 reads YYEEEE. The CDR3 here is CASSLILGRENEQFF. The CDR3 nucleotides read TGTGCCAGCAGCTTGATTCTGGGGAGGGAGAATGAGCAGTTCTTC. Supplemented by reference TRBV5-6 and TRBJ2-1, the full variable domain reads DAGVTQSPTHLIKTRGQQVTLRCSPKSGHDTVSWYQQALGQGPQFIFQYYEEEERQRGNFPDRFSGHQFPNYSSELNVNALLLGDSALYLCASSLILGRENEQFFGPGTRLTVL.

J is TRBJ2-5 and V is TRBV1; TRBD2, the D gene given by the table, was not confirmed from the DNA. TRBV1 is a pseudogene. The CDR3 contains 14 residues. The chain's CDR3 is CTSSRKTSQETQYF. CDR3 sequence (DNA): TGCACCAGCAGCCGCAAGACTAGCCAAGAGACCCAGTACTTC.

In its sample, this clone was seen once. This sequence joins TRBV24-1 and TRBJ2-7; 9 bases fit TRBD1. Germline assignment: CDR1 KGHDR and CDR2 SFDVKD. Unmatched junction bases numbered 11, after V lost 3 bases and J lost 6 bases. The CDR3 sequence is 16 residues long. CDR3 region: CATSDPEDRGAFEQYF. In nucleotides, the CDR3 is TGTGCCACCAGTGATCCGGAGGACAGGGGTGCTTTCGAGCAGTACTTC.

In nucleotides, the CDR3 is TGTGCCAGCAGTCCTGACAACCATGAGCAGTTCTTC. This translates into CASSPDNHEQFF. The chain links TRBV6-5 to TRBJ2-1; no reliable D call. Germline loops: CDR1 MNHEY, CDR2 SVGAGI. The CDR3 length is 12 residues. Trimming pared 5 bases from V and 8 bases from J, leaving 10 bases between.

Turning to this clone: At one end the junction does not follow the germline gene, possibly because of a read error. This sequence joins TRBV2 and TRBJ2-6; 7 bases fit TRBD1. The CDR3 extends over 15 amino acids. CDR1 SNHLY and CDR2 FYNNEI come from the germline V gene. The CDR3 sequence: CAGRQGGSGANVLTF. The CDR3 nucleotides read TGTGCCGGCAGACAGGGCGGGTCTGGGGCCAACGTCCTGACTTTC.

V and J are TRBV20-1 and TRBJ2-7; TRBD1 might be the D (7 bases). The CDR3 spans 14 residues. Trimming cost V 3 bases and J 1 base, with 13 bases left between them. Germline V CDR1 and CDR2: DFQATT, SNEGSKA (reference sequence). The chain's CDR3 is CSASGGGMSYEQYF. CDR3 nucleotides: TGCAGTGCTAGTGGAGGGGGCATGTCCTACGAGCAGTACTTC.